One sample yielded the 15 T cell receptor beta chains listed below, sequenced in a study of OX40 agonist ivuxolimab in advanced cancers. Libraries were prepared through the immunoSEQ multiplex PCR assay. Here the immuneACCESS table is served through TCRdb, limited to in-frame sequences with V and J called. Missing clones are a known gap in these copies; in checked studies unresolved V genes cover under half, and the rest lacks a known reason. The sample contains 18,000 or so clones, approximately 83% of them found a single time. About an eighth of the sample is held by the ten biggest clonotypes. The input for sequencing was CD4+ or CD8+ T cells sorted from blood, taken in a trial of the OX40 agonist ivuxolimab. The origin of the receptors is an adult with an advanced solid tumor such as melanoma, head and neck, liver or kidney cancer.

This sequence joins TRBV28 and TRBJ1-4; D not certain. Germline V lookup: CDR1 MDHEN, CDR2 SYDVKM. V lost 2 bases, J lost 6 bases, and 4 bases lay in between. The CDR3 loop spans 12 amino acids. In DNA form, the CDR3 reads TGTGCCAGCAGTTTAGAAGATGAAAAACTGTTTTTT. Its translation: CASSLEDEKLFF.

There are a few counts of this clone. The chain recombines TRBV7-6 with TRBJ1-6; the match to TRBD1 covers 7 bases. V was pared by 4 bases and J by 13 bases, with 7 bases of the junction left unmatched. Germline V lookup: CDR1 SGHVS, CDR2 FNYEAQ. The CDR3 loop spans 13 amino acids. CDR3 bases: TGTGCCAGCAGCTCGGACAGGACCAGCCCCCTCCACTTT. This gives the protein CASSSDRTSPLHF.

As concerns this clone: This sample includes further DNA sequences coding for the same CDR3. The chain employs TRBV18 and TRBJ2-7; the match to TRBD1 covers 7 bases. Per the germline V gene, CDR1 is KGHSH and CDR2 is LQKENI. V lost 3 bases to trimming and J lost 2 bases; unmatched junction nucleotides: 4. There are 14 residues in the CDR3. CDR3 sequence: CASSPRQGTYEQYF. For the CDR3, the DNA is TGTGCCAGCTCACCTAGACAGGGAACCTACGAGCAGTACTTC.

The table lists this clone with a few counts. The chain combines TRBV2 with TRBJ1-6; D is possibly TRBD1 (6 bases). Germline loops: CDR1 SNHLY, CDR2 FYNNEI. The V end lost 5 bases, the J end lost 9 bases, and 14 bases lay between the germline ends. The CDR3 length is 14 residues. The CDR3 loop is CASSKQGGISPLHF. CDR3 nucleotide sequence: TGTGCCAGCAGTAAACAGGGCGGGATTTCACCCCTCCACTTT.

To note about this clone: Other DNA sequences in the same sample also yield this CDR3. The chain employs TRBV7-2 and TRBJ1-5, with D perhaps TRBD1 (5 bases). The V end was cut by 5 bases, the J end by 5 bases, with 13 bases between. Per germline, CDR1 SGHTA and CDR2 FQGNSA. There are 14 residues in the CDR3. The CDR3 DNA sequence: TGTGCCAGCAGCACTACGGGGCGTCATCAGCCCCAGCATTTT. This sequence encodes CASSTTGRHQPQHF.

In this sample, this clone turned up a few times. The V call is TRBV19, the J call TRBJ1-5, with 7 bases that match TRBD1. V lost 8 bases and J lost 6; bases outside the gene matches: 13. This CDR3 is built from 15 residues. Germline CDR1 reads LNHDA; CDR2 reads SQIVND (reference sequence). The CDR3 DNA is TGTGCCAGTGGGGTTCGGCAGGGGGGGAGTCAGCCCCAGCATTTT. Its translation is CASGVRQGGSQPQHF.

The V and J genes are TRBV6-1 and TRBJ2-7; TRBD2 is a possible D gene (7 bases). Germline V lookup: CDR1 MNHNS, CDR2 SASEGT. Trimming took off 6 bases at V and 6 bases at J, with 15 bases between the two ends. CDR3 size: 13 residues. CDR3 sequence: CASRYGGAGEQYF. The DNA for the CDR3 is TGTGCCAGCAGGTATGGGGGGGCAGGCGAGCAGTACTTC.

CDR3 in amino acids: CASSFGGANTGELFF. The CDR3, as DNA: TGTGCCAGCAGTTTCGGGGGTGCGAACACCGGGGAGCTGTTTTTT. The rearrangement links TRBV28 to TRBJ2-2, with D perhaps TRBD2 (6 bases). The CDR3 totals 15 residues. CDR1 and CDR2 from the germline V gene are MDHEN and SYDVKM. Trimming pared 3 bases from V and 0 bases from J, leaving 8 bases between.

In this sample, this clone turned up once. The rearrangement joins TRBV6-1 to TRBJ2-3; possible D gene TRBD1, 6 bases. The V gene's germline CDR1 is MNHNS and CDR2 SASEGT. This CDR3 spans 15 amino acids. Between the trimmed V and J ends, which lost 4 bases and 3 bases, there was a span of 14 bases. CDR3 coding DNA: TGTGCCAGCAGTGGCGACAGGACGGGGACAGATACGCAGTATTTT. It specifies CASSGDRTGTDTQYF.

J is TRBJ1-5 and V is TRBV11-1, with D perhaps TRBD1 (6 bases). Germline CDR1 reads SGHAT; CDR2 reads FQDESV (reference sequence). Trimming pared 1 base from V and 4 bases from J, leaving 11 bases between. The CDR3 consists of 15 residues. CDR3 in amino acids: CASSLGPGQNQPQHF. In nucleotides, the CDR3 is TGTGCCAGCAGCTTAGGCCCCGGACAGAATCAGCCCCAGCATTTT.

This clone was seen only a few times. The chain employs TRBV6-1 and TRBJ1-6; D gene unclear. V was pared by 3 bases and J by 8 bases, with 8 bases between. This CDR3 is 13 amino acids long. Germline CDR1 MNHNS, CDR2 SASEGT. CDR3: CASSEFSDSPLHF. DNA of the CDR3: TGTGCCAGCAGTGAGTTCTCTGATTCACCCCTCCACTTT.

The genes are TRBV27 and TRBJ1-6; the match to TRBD1 covers 7 bases. Germline loops: CDR1 MNHEY, CDR2 SMNVEV (reference sequence). The CDR3 length is 16 residues. Trimming cost V 3 bases and J 0 bases; bases outside gene matches: 2. CDR3 sequence: CASSFAGGSYNSPLHF. The CDR3 region has the DNA TGTGCCAGCAGTTTCGCAGGGGGCTCCTATAATTCACCCCTCCACTTT.

The chain has TRBV19 and TRBJ2-7; D is possibly TRBD2 (7 bases). The V end lost 7 bases, the J end lost 4 bases, and 17 bases lay between the germline ends. This CDR3 has 14 amino acids. The V gene's germline CDR1 is LNHDA and CDR2 SQIVND (reference sequence). This CDR3 is CASKFGGGAYEQYF. CDR3 nucleotide sequence: TGTGCCAGTAAGTTCGGCGGGGGCGCATACGAGCAGTACTTC.

This chain connects TRBV6-1 to TRBJ1-2; possibly TRBD1 for D (5 bases). V was shortened by 4 bases and J by 0 bases, with 9 bases between the two germline ends. Per germline, CDR1 MNHNS and CDR2 SASEGT. The CDR3 runs to 14 residues. CDR3 nucleotides: TGTGCCAGCAGTGCGGGGCGAGCTAACTATGGCTACACCTTC. Its translation: CASSAGRANYGYTF.

The chain is built from TRBV2 and TRBJ1-5; D may be TRBD1 (5 bases). CDR1 SNHLY and CDR2 FYNNEI come from the germline V gene. CDR3 length equals 15 residues. Trimming left V 0 bases short and J 6 bases short, with 12 bases between. In DNA, the CDR3 is TGTGCCAGCAGTGAAGCGTCCAGGGAAGGTCAGCCCCAGCATTTT. Translating it yields CASSEASREGQPQHF.